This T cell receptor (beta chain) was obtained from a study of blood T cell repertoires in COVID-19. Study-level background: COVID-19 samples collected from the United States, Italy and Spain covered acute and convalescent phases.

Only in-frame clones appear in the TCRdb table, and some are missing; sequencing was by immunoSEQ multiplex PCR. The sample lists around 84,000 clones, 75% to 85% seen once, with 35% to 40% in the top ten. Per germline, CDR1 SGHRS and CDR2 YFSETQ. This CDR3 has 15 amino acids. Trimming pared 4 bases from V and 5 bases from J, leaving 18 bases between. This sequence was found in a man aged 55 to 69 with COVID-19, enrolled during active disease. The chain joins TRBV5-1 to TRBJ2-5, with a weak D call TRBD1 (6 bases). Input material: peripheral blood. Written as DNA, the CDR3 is TGCGCCAGCAGCGGATACTTGGGGGCGCGGGAGACCCAGTACTTC. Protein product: CASSGYLGARETQYF.